Each of the 27 T cell receptor beta chains below was sequenced from the same sample in a study of Graves' ophthalmopathy and Graves' hyperthyroidism. RNA transcripts were the template, and TCR beta CDR3 regions were amplified from them. RT-PCR with HTBI primers came first, then second-round multiplex PCR. TCRdb re-derived calls from the multiplex PCR reads in MiXCR, one entry per CDR3 protein. Altogether some 360,000 distinct CDR3 sequences are present, about 18% being singletons, with the ten largest covering 2.4%. The sample taken for sequencing was peripheral blood. The receptors were sampled from an adult woman with stable Graves' hyperthyroidism.

Many counts were recorded for this clonotype. J is TRBJ1-6 and V is TRBV6-1; TRBD1 is a possible D gene (6 bases). V was clipped by 5 bases and J by 7 bases, with 18 bases between them. CDR3 size: 16 residues. Germline lookup yields CDR1 MNHNS and CDR2 SASEGT. CDR3 in amino acids: CASSRSVTGWNSPLHF. DNA of the CDR3: TGTGCCAGCAGTCGTAGTGTAACAGGGTGGAATTCACCCCTCCACTTT.

The sample holds a few counts of this clonotype. V and J are TRBV4-1 and TRBJ1-1; D remains unclear. In germline, CDR1 is MGHRA, CDR2 YSYEKL. Trimming removed 5 bases from V and 4 bases from J, with 8 bases in between. This CDR3 spans 12 amino acids. The CDR3: CASSNHLTEAFF. The CDR3 DNA is TGCGCCAGCAGCAATCATCTCACTGAAGCTTTCTTT.

This clonotype was seen more than once but under ten times. The rearrangement uses TRBV3-1 and TRBJ1-2; the match to TRBD1 covers 7 bases. The V gene's germline CDR1 is LGHDT and CDR2 YNNKEL (reference sequence). This CDR3 has 15 amino acids. V lost 3 bases and J lost 4; bases outside the gene matches: 8. The CDR3 region is CASSHPQGTRYGYTF. The CDR3 region has the DNA TGTGCCAGCAGCCACCCACAGGGGACTCGCTATGGCTACACCTTC.

The chain recombines TRBV6-1 with TRBJ2-7, with D uncertain. The CDR3 contains 12 residues. Germline CDR1 and CDR2: MNHNS and SASEGT. The V end was cut by 10 bases, the J end by 1 base, with 11 bases between. The CDR3, as DNA: TGTGCCACACTCGGAAATTCCTACGAGCAGTACTTC. Amino acid sequence: CATLGNSYEQYF.

The chain couples TRBV6-1 to TRBJ2-5; 9 nucleotides align to TRBD2. V shed 9 bases and J 5 bases; nucleotides not matched to a gene: 10. This CDR3 spans 14 amino acids. Germline V lookup: CDR1 MNHNS, CDR2 SASEGT. The CDR3 loop reads CASLRQSGGETQYF. The CDR3 DNA reads as TGTGCCAGTTTGAGACAGAGCGGGGGGGAGACCCAGTACTTC.

This clonotype was detected a few times. This sequence joins TRBV5-1 and TRBJ2-7, with 12 nucleotides matching TRBD2. The trim removed 1 base at V and 7 bases at J, leaving 12 bases unmatched. This CDR3 comprises 17 residues. Germline values: CDR1 SGHRS, CDR2 YFSETQ. Here the CDR3 DNA reads TGCGCCAGCAGCTTGCCTAGCGGGAGGGCCGCACTTGGGGAGCAGTACTTC. Translation gives CASSLPSGRAALGEQYF. Full variable domain (rest looked up from reference TRBV5-1 and TRBJ2-7): KAGVTQTPRYLIKTRGQQVTLSCSPISGHRSVSWYQQTPGQGLQFLFEYFSETQRNKGNFPGRFSGRQFSNSRSEMNVSTLELGDSALYLCASSLPSGRAALGEQYFGPGTRLTVT.

The rearrangement links TRBV19 to TRBJ2-2, with 8 bases that match TRBD1. CDR1 and CDR2 (germline): LNHDA, SQIVND (reference sequence). The V segment lost 9 bases and the J segment 0 bases; nucleotides outside the gene matches: 18. CDR3 length: 19 residues. CDR3 region: CASGSFYYRGLANTGELFF. The DNA of the CDR3 is TGTGCCAGCGGATCCTTTTATTACAGGGGGTTAGCGAACACCGGGGAGCTGTTTTTT.

This clonotype was seen many times. The chain employs TRBV2 and TRBJ1-3, with D uncertain. Germline V CDR1 and CDR2: SNHLY, FYNNEI. The CDR3 is 19 amino acids. V was shortened by 0 bases and J by 0 bases, with 18 bases between the two germline ends. CDR3: CASSEADVWVYTSGNTIYF. The CDR3 DNA reads as TGTGCCAGCAGTGAAGCCGACGTTTGGGTCTACACCTCTGGAAACACCATATATTTT.

The chain combines TRBV28 with TRBJ2-7, with 7 bases matching TRBD1. The CDR3 is made up of 15 amino acids. V shed 4 bases, J shed 5 bases, and the junction held 11 bases outside the gene matches. From germline, CDR1 is MDHEN and CDR2 SYDVKM. The CDR3 loop reads CASSSATGSKHEQYF. CDR3 coding DNA: TGTGCCAGCAGTTCGGCGACAGGGTCTAAACACGAGCAGTACTTC.

In its sample, this clonotype was seen a few times. The chain carries TRBV12-3 or TRBV12-4 and TRBJ2-2; 7 bases map to TRBD1. V dropped 2 bases and J dropped 1; count of bases not matched to a gene: 10. The CDR3 runs to 18 residues. CDR3 sequence reads: CASSLKRGRTLNTGELFF. The CDR3, as DNA: TGTGCCAGCAGTTTAAAGAGGGGGCGGACACTGAACACCGGGGAGCTGTTTTTT.

In the case of this clonotype: One base away lies a much larger clone, so this may be a sequencing read error. The chain recombines TRBV6-1 with TRBJ2-5; tentative D call: TRBD1 (6 bases). The length of the CDR3 is 14 residues. The V gene's germline CDR1 is MNHNS and CDR2 SASEGT. V lost 11 bases and J 5 bases, leaving 21 bases between the germline ends. CDR3 coding DNA: TGTGCCGGCACCCGGACAGAGATAGGGGAGACCCAGTACTTC. The encoded protein is CAGTRTEIGETQYF.

The sample holds many counts of this clonotype. The CDR3 DNA sequence: TGTGCCAGCAGCAACGACGGGACTAGCGACGAGCAGTACTTC. Its protein product is CASSNDGTSDEQYF. V gene TRBV7-2 combines with J gene TRBJ2-7; 10 bases fit TRBD2. Germline V gene sequence: CDR1 SGHTA, CDR2 FQGNSA. The ends lost 5 bases at V and 5 bases at J; junction bases unmatched: 6. The CDR3 length is 14 residues.

The table lists this clonotype with many counts. The CDR3 coding sequence is TGTGCCAGCAGTTACTCAGGACAGGGTAGCGGCAATCAGCCCCAGCATTTT. Protein product: CASSYSGQGSGNQPQHF. The chain is built from TRBV6-5 and TRBJ1-5, with 8 bases that match TRBD1. The CDR3 covers 17 residues. After removal of 0 bases from V and 2 bases from J, the junction contained 6 bases not matched to a gene. Germline CDR1 is MNHEY and CDR2 is SVGAGI.

This clonotype was detected many times. The rearrangement uses TRBV2 and TRBJ1-2; tentatively, D is TRBD1 (5 bases). V was pared by 6 bases and J by 8 bases, with 22 bases between. The CDR3 is 15 residues long. CDR1 SNHLY and CDR2 FYNNEI come from the germline V gene. CDR3 bases: TGTGCCAGCAGCATAGAAATCGGGACGTTTGGCGGCTACACCTTC. Residues: CASSIEIGTFGGYTF.

This clonotype occurred many times. V and J are TRBV28 and TRBJ2-7; no definite D call. Trimming took 8 bases from V and 6 from J, leaving 17 bases between them. This CDR3 is built from 13 residues. In germline, CDR1 is MDHEN, CDR2 SYDVKM. CDR3 protein: CASGELSTAEQYF. DNA of the CDR3: TGTGCCAGCGGGGAACTATCCACGGCCGAGCAGTACTTC.

This clonotype was seen repeatedly, ten times or more. This rearrangement joins TRBV20-1 to TRBJ1-5; tentative D call: TRBD1 (5 bases). The V gene's germline CDR1 is DFQATT and CDR2 SNEGSKA (reference sequence). This CDR3 region has 16 residues. V lost 3 bases, J lost 4 bases, and 19 bases lay in between. CDR3 sequence (DNA): TGCAGTGCTAGCCCCGGGACCCGACTTCTTAATCAGCCCCAGCATTTT. Its protein is CSASPGTRLLNQPQHF.

This clonotype was counted between two and nine times. The CDR3, as DNA: TGTGCCAGCAGACAACACGACAGAAGGACTGAAGCTTTCTTT. This translates into CASRQHDRRTEAFF. The chain carries TRBV28 and TRBJ1-1, with D perhaps TRBD1 (5 bases). The CDR3 loop spans 14 amino acids. Germline CDR1 reads MDHEN; CDR2 reads SYDVKM. The V and J ends lost 6 bases and 5 bases respectively, with 16 bases between them.

There are many counts of this clonotype. CDR3 DNA sequence: TGTGCCACGTCTACAGATATGAACACTGAAGCTTTCTTT. It translates to CATSTDMNTEAFF. This chain links TRBV24-1 with TRBJ1-1; D remains unclear. Germline CDR1 KGHDR, CDR2 SFDVKD. V was shortened by 10 bases and J by 0 bases, with 11 bases between the two germline ends. The length of the CDR3 is 13 residues.

This clonotype was detected ten times or more. The chain combines TRBV6-5 with TRBJ2-5, with a weak D call TRBD1 (6 bases). The ends were cut back, 6 bases at V and 9 bases at J, with 20 bases in the middle. The CDR3 length is 14 residues. Germline CDR1 and CDR2: MNHEY and SVGAGI. The CDR3 reads CASRRPTTGLAQYF. The CDR3 region has the DNA TGTGCCAGCAGAAGACCTACAACAGGGTTGGCCCAGTACTTC.

This clonotype has a count of ten or more. The chain joins TRBV20-1 to TRBJ2-7, with 7 bases lining up with TRBD2. The CDR3 is 15 residues long. The V gene's germline CDR1 is DFQATT and CDR2 SNEGSKA (reference sequence). V lost 0 bases to trimming and J lost 2 bases; unmatched junction nucleotides: 7. CDR3 region: CSAREEGTSAYEQYF. In DNA form, the CDR3 reads TGCAGTGCTAGAGAAGAAGGTACTAGCGCCTACGAGCAGTACTTC.

J is TRBJ2-7 and V is TRBV28; D gene unclear. Germline V gene lookup returns CDR1 MDHEN and CDR2 SYDVKM. CDR3 length: 12 residues. The V end was cut by 6 bases, the J end by 5 bases, with 11 bases between. The CDR3 protein is CASSSSLNEQYF. The CDR3 nucleotides are TGTGCCAGCAGCTCCTCTCTCAACGAGCAGTACTTC.

A note on this clonotype: The junction and the germline gene differ at one end; a read error may be behind it. J is TRBJ2-7 and V is TRBV3-1; tentatively, D is TRBD2 (6 bases). CDR1 is LGHDT, CDR2 YNNKEL, per germline (reference sequence). CDR3 length equals 16 residues. The DNA for the CDR3 is TGTGCCAGCTGCCAATCGAGAGGCGCGGGATCCTACGAGCAGTACTTC. It translates to CASCQSRGAGSYEQYF.

This clonotype was seen only a few times. A read error is possible here, since a much larger clone lies one base away. Without the conserved terminal phenylalanine or tryptophan, this CDR3 likely stems from a read error. The gene calls are TRBV20-1 and TRBJ1-1; possibly TRBD1 for D (5 bases). The CDR3 contains 14 residues. V was shortened by 1 base and J by 0 bases, with 9 bases between the two germline ends. Germline-derived CDR1 and CDR2 are DFQATT and SNEGSKA (reference sequence). Here the CDR3 DNA reads TGCAGTGCTAGAGTCCCAGGGCTGAACACTGAAGCTTTCCTT. Translated: CSARVPGLNTEAFL.

Many counts were recorded for this clonotype. The rearrangement links TRBV28 to TRBJ1-5; D is unclear. The germline V gene has CDR1 MDHEN and CDR2 SYDVKM. This CDR3 is built from 17 residues. Deletions cut 3 bases from V and 6 bases from J, with 21 bases between. CDR3 loop: CASSLPPRRLGTQPQHF. The CDR3 DNA follows: TGTGCCAGCAGTTTGCCCCCCCGCAGGCTTGGTACTCAGCCCCAGCATTTT.

The CDR3 DNA sequence: TGTGCCTGGAGCCAGCCTGAGACCCAGTACTTC. Amino acids: CAWSQPETQYF. The chain couples TRBV30 to TRBJ2-5; D ambiguous. The V gene lost 3 bases and the J gene lost 5 bases, with 7 bases spanning the gap. The CDR3 runs 11 residues. Germline V CDR1 and CDR2: GTSNPN, SVGIG (reference sequence).

CDR3 loop: CGGSGSIRVQYF. In nucleotides, the CDR3 is TGCGGGGGTAGCGGGAGTATTCGAGTGCAGTACTTC. The gene calls are TRBV20-1 and TRBJ2-7; 9 bases line up with TRBD2. Germline CDR1 and CDR2: DFQATT and SNEGSKA (reference sequence). The CDR3 is made up of 12 amino acids.

This clonotype was seen many times. The chain links TRBV14 to TRBJ2-5; D gene unclear. Germline loops: CDR1 SGHDN, CDR2 FVKESK. V shed 1 base and J shed 1 base, with 13 bases lying between them. CDR3 size: 16 residues. The CDR3 DNA reads TGTGCCAGCAGCCAAGGAGTCTCCACTGTCCAAGAGACCCAGTACTTC. Translated: CASSQGVSTVQETQYF.